This TCR beta chain was found in a study of blood T cell repertoires in COVID-19. The wider study: Sources were T cells, B-cell-depleted T cells, or PBMCs; the material itself was cDNA or gDNA.

As originally analysed: Amplifying reference gene primers gave estimates of nucleated cell counts. Only in-frame clones appear in the TCRdb table, and some are missing; sequencing was by immunoSEQ multiplex PCR. That table is the source of V, J and clone size, and D and trimming were worked out from the DNA. The repertoire holds 150,000 to 200,000 clones, with around 83% as singletons. This CDR3 has 15 residues. Trimming cost V 8 bases and J 0 bases; bases outside gene matches: 6. The germline gives CDR1 MNHEY, CDR2 SVGAGI. The receptor comes from a woman aged 40 to 50 with acute or convalescent COVID-19. The sequenced sample consisted of peripheral blood. The chain employs TRBV6-5 and TRBJ2-1, with 8 bases identical to TRBD2. CDR3 in amino acids: CASGGGPSSYNEQFF. CDR3 sequence (DNA): TGTGCCAGCGGCGGGGGGCCGAGCTCCTACAATGAGCAGTTCTTC.